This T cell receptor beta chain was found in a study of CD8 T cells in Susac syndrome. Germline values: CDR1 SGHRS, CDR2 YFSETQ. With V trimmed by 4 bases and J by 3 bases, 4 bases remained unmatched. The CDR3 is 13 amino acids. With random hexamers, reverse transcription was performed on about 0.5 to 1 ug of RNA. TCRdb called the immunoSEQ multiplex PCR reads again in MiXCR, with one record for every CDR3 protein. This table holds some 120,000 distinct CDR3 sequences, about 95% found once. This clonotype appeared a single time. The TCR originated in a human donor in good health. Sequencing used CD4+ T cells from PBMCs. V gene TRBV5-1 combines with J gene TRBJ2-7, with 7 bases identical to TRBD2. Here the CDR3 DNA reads TGCGCCAGCAGCCCGGGGGGAAGCTACGAGCAGTACTTC. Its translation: CASSPGGSYEQYF.